A single sample is the source of the 29 T cell receptor beta chains below, sequenced in a study of shared clonotypes between healthy human individuals. This table comes from immunoSEQ multiplex PCR, and its TCRdb copy is limited to in-frame clones, with some not included. The sample has 2 million to 3 million clones, approximately 90% seen once. The sample was naive CD4+ T cells sorted from blood. Subset denoted: CD45RA+ positively selected. These receptor sequences come from a man aged 18 to 29 in good health.

The chain combines TRBV7-2 with TRBJ2-1; D is uncertain. V dropped 4 bases and J dropped 10 bases, with 14 bases sitting between them. Germline loops: CDR1 SGHTA, CDR2 FQGNSA. The CDR3 extends over 13 amino acids. CDR3 protein: CASSSSMGIEQFF. As DNA, the CDR3 is TGTGCCAGCAGCTCCTCTATGGGTATCGAGCAGTTCTTC.

The genes are TRBV4-1 and TRBJ2-6, with 7 bases fitting TRBD1. Looked up from germline, CDR1 is MGHRA and CDR2 is YSYEKL. The CDR3 has 20 residues. The J segment lost 1 base and the V segment lost 2 bases, leaving 14 bases of the junction unmatched. DNA of the CDR3: TGCGCCAGCAGCCAACCACCGGGACAGCTATTAGAATCTGGGGCCAACGTCCTGACTTTC. This codes for CASSQPPGQLLESGANVLTF.

CDR3 coding DNA: TGCGCCAGCAGCCAATGGACAGGGGGCGAGCAGTACTTC. This translates into CASSQWTGGEQYF. The genes are TRBV4-3 and TRBJ2-7; 10 bases match TRBD1. The CDR3 runs to 13 residues. V was clipped by 2 bases and J by 6 bases; unmatched bases: 1. Germline CDR1 LGHNA, CDR2 YSLEER.

The chain combines TRBV5-1 with TRBJ2-3; the D is unclear. V was clipped by 2 bases and J by 1 base, with 14 bases between them. CDR3 length: 16 residues. CDR1 and CDR2 from the germline V gene are SGHRS and YFSETQ. The CDR3 loop reads CASSFRPGRGTDTQYF. The CDR3 DNA sequence: TGCGCCAGCAGCTTTCGACCTGGGCGAGGCACAGATACGCAGTATTTT.

Concerning this clone itself: An end of the junction does not agree with germline; a read error may underlie this. This sequence joins TRBV7-7 and TRBJ2-2; D unclear. The CDR3 totals 12 residues. Germline CDR1 is SSHAT and CDR2 is FNYEAQ (reference sequence). CDR3 residues: CASSSKPGELFF. The CDR3 DNA sequence: TGTGCTAGCAGCTCTAAACCCGGGGAGCTGTTTTTT.

Worth noting for this clone: The same CDR3 can be traced to other DNA sequences in this sample. J is TRBJ2-5 and V is TRBV5-1, with D possibly TRBD2 on 5 matching bases. V was shortened by 0 bases and J by 1 base, with 7 bases between the two germline ends. This CDR3 is 14 amino acids long. Germline loops: CDR1 SGHRS, CDR2 YFSETQ. The CDR3 region is CASSLGRGQETQYF. Here the CDR3 DNA reads TGCGCCAGCAGCTTGGGACGGGGCCAAGAGACCCAGTACTTC.

This chain connects TRBV28 to TRBJ1-5; maybe TRBD1 (5 bases). The CDR3 covers 14 residues. Trimming stripped 7 bases from V and 5 bases from J, with 15 bases between. The germline CDR1 and CDR2 sequences are MDHEN and SYDVKM. This CDR3 reads CASTLTGRYQPQHF. CDR3 in DNA: TGTGCCAGCACCCTCACAGGCCGTTATCAGCCCCAGCATTTT.

The V gene is TRBV9, the J gene TRBJ2-4, with 11 nucleotides matching TRBD2. Germline assignment: CDR1 SGDLS and CDR2 YYNGEE. J gave up 4 bases and V 2 bases, and 5 bases lay outside the gene matches. The CDR3 is made up of 16 amino acids. For the CDR3, the DNA is TGTGCCAGCAGCGTTCCACTAGCGGGGGAAAAAAACATTCAGTACTTC. Protein product: CASSVPLAGEKNIQYF.

Note on this clone: Its ends do not fully match the called genes, so a read error is possible. This chain uses TRBV7-7 with TRBJ2-5; TRBD2 matches at 10 bases. From germline, CDR1 is SSHAT and CDR2 FNYEAQ (reference sequence). This CDR3 spans 17 amino acids. The CDR3 protein is CASSLSGGASGQETQYF. The CDR3 bases are TGTGCTAGCAGCTTAAGCGGGGGGGCCTCGGGACAAGAGACCCAGTACTTC.

The rearrangement links TRBV4-3 to TRBJ2-1, with D perhaps being TRBD1 or TRBD2 (5 bases each). Trimming removed 0 bases from V and 2 bases from J, with 14 bases in between. The germline V gene has CDR1 LGHNA and CDR2 YSLEER. The CDR3 sequence is 17 residues long. The CDR3: CASSQETGADAYNEQFF. Written as DNA, the CDR3 is TGCGCCAGCAGCCAAGAAACCGGGGCGGACGCCTACAATGAGCAGTTCTTC.

This chain links TRBV7-2 with TRBJ2-7; D uncertain. This CDR3 is 15 amino acids long. The germline V gene has CDR1 SGHTA and CDR2 FQGNSA. Trimming removed 3 bases from V and 1 base from J, with 13 bases in between. CDR3 bases: TGTGCCAGCAGCTTCCCCGGACCTCCATCCTACGAGCAGTACTTC. Residues: CASSFPGPPSYEQYF.

The chain carries TRBV19 and TRBJ2-2, with 11 bases aligning to TRBD2. V lost 8 bases to trimming and J lost 2 bases; unmatched junction nucleotides: 7. The CDR3 totals 16 residues. Germline V gene data show CDR1 as LNHDA and CDR2 as SQIVND (reference sequence). CDR3 DNA sequence: TGTGCCAGTCGGGGACTAGCGGTAATTAACACCGGGGAGCTGTTTTTT. It is translated as CASRGLAVINTGELFF.

The chain couples TRBV7-2 to TRBJ2-5; 7 bases match TRBD2. The CDR3 contains 14 residues. CDR1 and CDR2 (germline): SGHTA, FQGNSA. The V gene end was trimmed by 4 bases and the J gene end by 4 bases; junction bases not matched to a gene: 6. The CDR3 DNA reads as TGTGCCAGCAGCTATCGGGGGGTGTCAGAGACCCAGTACTTC. Protein product: CASSYRGVSETQYF.

J is TRBJ1-4 and V is TRBV5-6, with a tentative D call TRBD1 (6 bases). V was trimmed by 4 bases and J by 6 bases, leaving 16 bases between them. The CDR3 sequence is 15 residues long. Per the germline V gene, CDR1 is SGHDT and CDR2 is YYEEEE. The CDR3 nucleotides are TGTGCCAGCAGCCTCGATGCAGGGGTGGATGAAAAACTGTTTTTT. Translation gives CASSLDAGVDEKLFF.

V usage is TRBV30 and J usage is TRBJ2-3; 11 nucleotides match TRBD1. The trim removed 2 bases at V and 5 bases at J, leaving 3 bases unmatched. The CDR3 runs 14 residues. Germline CDR1 and CDR2: GTSNPN and SVGIG (reference sequence). CDR3 in amino acids: CAWSRDRGEDTQYF. DNA of the CDR3: TGTGCCTGGAGTAGGGACAGGGGGGAAGATACGCAGTATTTT. Full variable domain (missing parts from reference TRBV30 and TRBJ2-3): SQTIHQWPATLVQPVGSPLSLECTVEGTSNPNLYWYRQAAGRGLQLLFYSVGIGQISSEVPQNLSASRPQDRQFILSSKKLLLSDSGFYLCAWSRDRGEDTQYFGPGTRLTVL.

This clone has just a few counts. This chain links TRBV5-6 with TRBJ1-1, with no clear D. The CDR3 extends over 13 amino acids. The V and J ends lost 3 bases and 1 base respectively, with 7 bases between them. Germline CDR1 and CDR2: SGHDT and YYEEEE. CDR3 residues: CASSWISNTEAFF. The CDR3 bases are TGTGCCAGCAGCTGGATATCGAACACTGAAGCTTTCTTT.

This chain connects TRBV10-3 to TRBJ2-2, with 7 bases matching TRBD1. From germline, CDR1 is ENHRY and CDR2 SYGVKD. CDR3 length: 14 residues. J gave up 3 bases and V 6 bases, and 4 bases lay outside the gene matches. The CDR3 protein is CAIRGQGDTGELFF. The CDR3 bases are TGTGCCATCAGGGGGCAGGGGGACACCGGGGAGCTGTTTTTT.

This chain joins TRBV7-6 and TRBJ1-1; D is undetermined. Trimming left V 2 bases short and J 5 bases short, with 18 bases between. The CDR3 sequence is 16 residues long. Germline assignment: CDR1 SGHVS and CDR2 FNYEAQ. Written as DNA, the CDR3 is TGTGCCAGCAGCTTAAGACCCGAGTCGGTAGTTACTGAAGCTTTCTTT. The encoded protein is CASSLRPESVVTEAFF.

This rearrangement joins TRBV10-3 to TRBJ2-1; 10 bases agree with TRBD2. V shed 2 bases and J 4 bases; nucleotides not matched to a gene: 5. Germline V lookup: CDR1 ENHRY, CDR2 SYGVKD. This CDR3 region has 16 residues. The CDR3 region has the DNA TGTGCCATCAGTGAGCCCCTAGCGGGGGTTTACAATGAGCAGTTCTTC. Translating gives CAISEPLAGVYNEQFF.

The chain is built from TRBV12-5 and TRBJ1-2; D call uncertain. The V end was cut by 10 bases, the J end by 3 bases, with 12 bases between. This CDR3 has 12 amino acids. CDR1 and CDR2 from the germline V gene are LGHNT and FRNRAP. The CDR3 sequence is CATGFDDYGYTF. The CDR3 DNA is TGTGCTACGGGGTTCGACGACTATGGCTACACCTTC.

The rearrangement uses TRBV6-8 and TRBJ1-1; D remains ambiguous. The CDR3 runs 16 residues. Germline CDR1 is MNHGY and CDR2 is SAAAGT. Trimming removed 2 bases from V and 1 base from J, with 14 bases in between. The CDR3 sequence is CASSYPVSSENTEAFF. CDR3 coding DNA: TGTGCCAGCAGTTACCCGGTCAGTTCCGAGAACACTGAAGCTTTCTTT.

V usage is TRBV13 and J usage is TRBJ2-1, with 9 nucleotides matching TRBD1. V gave up 4 bases and J gave up 8 bases; unmatched junction bases: 6. Germline V gene lookup returns CDR1 PRHDT and CDR2 FYEKMQ (reference sequence). There are 14 residues in the CDR3. Here the CDR3 reads CASSSTGGRDEQFF. As DNA, the CDR3 is TGTGCCAGCAGCTCCACAGGGGGCCGGGATGAGCAGTTCTTC.

The chain uses TRBV6-5 and TRBJ2-7; perhaps TRBD2 as D (5 bases). This CDR3 comprises 12 residues. The V end was cut by 8 bases, the J end by 5 bases, with 13 bases between. Germline CDR1 reads MNHEY; CDR2 reads SVGAGI. In nucleotides, the CDR3 is TGTGCCAGCCGGAGGCTTGGGGACGAGCAGTACTTC. It specifies CASRRLGDEQYF.

J is TRBJ2-1 and V is TRBV18; no firm D call. Germline lookup yields CDR1 KGHSH and CDR2 LQKENI. The CDR3 consists of 13 residues. V was cut by 2 bases and J by 7 bases, with 9 bases left in between. This CDR3 reads CASSPSPGNEQFF. The CDR3 DNA is TGTGCCAGCTCACCATCCCCCGGGAATGAGCAGTTCTTC.

Concerning this clone: Other DNA sequences within the sample encode an identical CDR3. The chain uses TRBV19 and TRBJ2-3; 8 bases agree with TRBD1. Germline V lookup: CDR1 LNHDA, CDR2 SQIVND (reference sequence). The CDR3 contains 14 residues. V lost 5 bases, J lost 3 bases, and 4 bases stayed unmatched. The CDR3 loop reads CASSPDRATDTQYF. CDR3 nucleotide sequence: TGTGCCAGTAGTCCGGACAGGGCGACAGATACGCAGTATTTT.

The CDR3 bases are TGTGCCAGCTCGAATGGACGGAACTCCTACGAGCAGTACTTC. Protein product: CASSNGRNSYEQYF. This chain connects TRBV18 to TRBJ2-5; no firm D call. The J call may be in error: the DNA end matches TRBJ2-7 better. The CDR3 covers 14 residues. Germline V gene sequence: CDR1 KGHSH, CDR2 LQKENI.

This chain uses TRBV7-2 with TRBJ2-5; 11 bases are shared with TRBD2. V shed 5 bases and J 4 bases; nucleotides not matched to a gene: 9. Germline lookup yields CDR1 SGHTA and CDR2 FQGNSA. There are 16 residues in the CDR3. The CDR3 DNA follows: TGTGCCAGCAGCCCCCCCGGGCTAGCGGGAGGAGAGACCCAGTACTTC. Translation: CASSPPGLAGGETQYF.

This clone was counted a single time. Written as DNA, the CDR3 is TGTGCCAGTAGTAACCTGGGGGCCTATGGCTACACCTTC. Amino acid sequence: CASSNLGAYGYTF. This sequence joins TRBV19 and TRBJ1-2; a weak D match, TRBD1 (6 bases). Germline loops: CDR1 LNHDA, CDR2 SQIVND (reference sequence). The CDR3 length is 13 residues. The germline V and J ends were trimmed by 4 bases and 4 bases, with 10 bases remaining between them.

The chain employs TRBV19 and TRBJ2-7, with TRBD1 matching 7 bases. Germline V CDR1 and CDR2: LNHDA, SQIVND (reference sequence). The CDR3 consists of 15 residues. Trimming took 5 bases from V and 3 from J; bases not matched to a gene: 10. CDR3 nucleotide sequence: TGTGCCAGTAGTCCCCGACAGGGTGGGTTCTACGAGCAGTACTTC. It translates to CASSPRQGGFYEQYF.